The present T cell receptor (beta chain) was sequenced within a study of cytomegalovirus exposure and HLA in healthy donors. Study information: Among about 190 million T cells, an earlier analysis found 90 million to 130 million unique TCR beta sequences. Around 85 million unique TCRs from HLA-typed donors were held in an early data release. Study results and caveats: There were under 200 TCR beta chains listed as cytomegalovirus-associated.

The J segment lost 6 bases and the V segment lost 1 base, leaving 3 bases of the junction unmatched. The length of the CDR3 is 15 residues. From germline, CDR1 is MGHRA and CDR2 YSYEKL. PCR primers comprised 60 Vbeta and 13 Jbeta primers. The repertoire was sequenced with immunoSEQ multiplex PCR; TCRdb's copy has only in-frame clones and lacks some. The data show tens of thousands of clones, 85% to 90% seen once. A remark on this clone: Antigen: not known.

The V gene is TRBV4-1, the J gene TRBJ2-1; TRBD2 matches at 10 bases. The sequencing input was PBMCs. The receptor comes from a man aged 18 to 29 in good health and CMV-seronegative. The CDR3 coding sequence is TGCGCCAGCAGCCAAGGGACTAGCGGCACCAATGAGCAGTTCTTC. Translated, it gives CASSQGTSGTNEQFF.